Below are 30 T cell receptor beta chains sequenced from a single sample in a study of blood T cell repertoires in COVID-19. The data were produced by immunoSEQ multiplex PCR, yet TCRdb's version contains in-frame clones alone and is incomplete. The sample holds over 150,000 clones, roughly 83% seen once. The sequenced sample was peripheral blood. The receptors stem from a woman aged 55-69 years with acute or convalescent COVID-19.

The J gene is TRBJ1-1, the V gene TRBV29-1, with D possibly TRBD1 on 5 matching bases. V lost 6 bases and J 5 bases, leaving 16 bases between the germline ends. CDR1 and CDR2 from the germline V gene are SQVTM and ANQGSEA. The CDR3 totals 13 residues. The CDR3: CSVLLGGWTEAFF. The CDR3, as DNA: TGCAGCGTCCTTCTGGGGGGGTGGACTGAAGCTTTCTTT.

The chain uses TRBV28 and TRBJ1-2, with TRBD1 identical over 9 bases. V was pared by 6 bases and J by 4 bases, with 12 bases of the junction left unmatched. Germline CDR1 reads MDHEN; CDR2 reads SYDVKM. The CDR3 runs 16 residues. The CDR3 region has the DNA TGTGCCAGCAGGGCCGGGACAGGGATATTCCCCTATGGCTACACCTTC. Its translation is CASRAGTGIFPYGYTF.

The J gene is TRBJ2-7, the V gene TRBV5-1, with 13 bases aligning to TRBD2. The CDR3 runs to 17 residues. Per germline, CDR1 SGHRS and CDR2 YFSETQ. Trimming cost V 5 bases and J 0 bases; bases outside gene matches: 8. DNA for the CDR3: TGCGCCAGCAGTTGGACTAGCGGGGGAGGCAGCTCCTACGAGCAGTACTTC. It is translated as CASSWTSGGGSSYEQYF.

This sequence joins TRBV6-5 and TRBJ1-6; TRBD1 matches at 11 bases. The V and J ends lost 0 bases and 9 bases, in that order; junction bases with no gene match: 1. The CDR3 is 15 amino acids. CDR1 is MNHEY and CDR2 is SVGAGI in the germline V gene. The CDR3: CASSYSGTGGSPLHF. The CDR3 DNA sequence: TGTGCCAGCAGTTACTCCGGGACAGGGGGTTCACCCCTCCACTTT.

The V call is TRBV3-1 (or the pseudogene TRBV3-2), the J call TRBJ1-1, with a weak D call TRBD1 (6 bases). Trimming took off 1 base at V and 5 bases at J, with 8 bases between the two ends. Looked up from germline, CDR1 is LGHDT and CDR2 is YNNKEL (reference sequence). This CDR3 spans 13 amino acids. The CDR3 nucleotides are TGTGCCAGCAGCCAAGCAGGGGATACTGAAGCTTTCTTT. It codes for CASSQAGDTEAFF.

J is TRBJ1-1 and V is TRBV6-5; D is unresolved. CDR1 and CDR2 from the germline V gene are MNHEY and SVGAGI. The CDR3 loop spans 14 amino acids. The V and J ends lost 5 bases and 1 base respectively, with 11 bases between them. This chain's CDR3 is CASSPARGNTEAFF. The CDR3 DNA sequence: TGTGCCAGCAGTCCCGCCCGGGGGAACACTGAAGCTTTCTTT.

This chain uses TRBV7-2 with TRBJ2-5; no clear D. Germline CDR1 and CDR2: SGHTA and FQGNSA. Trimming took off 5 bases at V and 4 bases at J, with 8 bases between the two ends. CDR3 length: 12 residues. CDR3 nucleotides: TGTGCCAGCAGCCGCTGGAGAGAGACCCAGTACTTC. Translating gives CASSRWRETQYF.

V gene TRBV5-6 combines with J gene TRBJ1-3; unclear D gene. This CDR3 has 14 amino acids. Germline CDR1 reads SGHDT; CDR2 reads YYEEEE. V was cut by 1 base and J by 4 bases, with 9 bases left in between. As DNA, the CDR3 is TGTGCCAGCAGCTTGACCTCGACAGGAAACACCATATATTTT. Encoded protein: CASSLTSTGNTIYF.

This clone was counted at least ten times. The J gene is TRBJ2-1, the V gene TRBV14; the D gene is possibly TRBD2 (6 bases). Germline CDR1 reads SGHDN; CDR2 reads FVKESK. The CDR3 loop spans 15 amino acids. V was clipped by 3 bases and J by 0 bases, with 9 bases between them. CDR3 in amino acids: CASSQSGSSYNEQFF. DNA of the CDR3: TGTGCCAGCAGCCAGTCCGGGAGCTCCTACAATGAGCAGTTCTTC. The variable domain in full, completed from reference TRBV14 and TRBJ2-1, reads EAGVTQFPSHSVIEKGQTVTLRCDPISGHDNLYWYRRVMGKEIKFLLHFVKESKQDESGMPNNRFLAERTGGTYSTLKVQPAELEDSGVYFCASSQSGSSYNEQFFGPGTRLTVL.

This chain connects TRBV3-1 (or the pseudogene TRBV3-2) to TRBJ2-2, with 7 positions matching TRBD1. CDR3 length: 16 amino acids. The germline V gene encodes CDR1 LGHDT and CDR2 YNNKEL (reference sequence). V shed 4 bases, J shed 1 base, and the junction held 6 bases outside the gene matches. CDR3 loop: CASSPTGNGNTGELFF. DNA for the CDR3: TGTGCCAGCAGCCCGACAGGGAACGGGAACACCGGGGAGCTGTTTTTT.

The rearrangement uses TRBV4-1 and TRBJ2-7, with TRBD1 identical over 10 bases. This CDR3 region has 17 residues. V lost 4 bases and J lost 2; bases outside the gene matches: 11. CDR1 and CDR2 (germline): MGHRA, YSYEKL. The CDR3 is CASSLGRDRGVPYEQYF. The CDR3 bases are TGCGCCAGCAGCCTCGGCCGGGACAGGGGAGTCCCCTACGAGCAGTACTTC.

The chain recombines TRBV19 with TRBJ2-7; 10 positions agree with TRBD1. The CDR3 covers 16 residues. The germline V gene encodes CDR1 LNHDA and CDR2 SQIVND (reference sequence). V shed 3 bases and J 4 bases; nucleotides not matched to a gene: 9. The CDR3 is CASSITAGQGVYEQYF. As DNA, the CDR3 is TGTGCCAGTAGTATCACCGCAGGACAGGGGGTGTACGAGCAGTACTTC.

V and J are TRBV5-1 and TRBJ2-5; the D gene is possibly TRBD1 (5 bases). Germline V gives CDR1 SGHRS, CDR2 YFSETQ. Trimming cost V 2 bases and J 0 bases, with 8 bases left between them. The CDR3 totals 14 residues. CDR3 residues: CASSLRGYQETQYF. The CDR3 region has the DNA TGCGCCAGCAGCTTAAGGGGATACCAAGAGACCCAGTACTTC.

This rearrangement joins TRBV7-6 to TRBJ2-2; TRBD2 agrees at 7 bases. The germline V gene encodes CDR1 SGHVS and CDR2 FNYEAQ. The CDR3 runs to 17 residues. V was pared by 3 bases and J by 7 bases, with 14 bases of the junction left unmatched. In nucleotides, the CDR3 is TGTGCCAGCAGCTTCTCTCCGGGACTACCTACGGGCGGGGAGCTGTTTTTT. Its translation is CASSFSPGLPTGGELFF.

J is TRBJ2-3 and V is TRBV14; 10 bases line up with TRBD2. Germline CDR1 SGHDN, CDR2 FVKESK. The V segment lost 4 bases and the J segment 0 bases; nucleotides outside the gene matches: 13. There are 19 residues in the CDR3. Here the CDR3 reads CASSRRSTSGTYSTDTQYF. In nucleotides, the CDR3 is TGTGCCAGCAGCCGGAGATCCACTAGCGGGACTTATAGCACAGATACGCAGTATTTT.

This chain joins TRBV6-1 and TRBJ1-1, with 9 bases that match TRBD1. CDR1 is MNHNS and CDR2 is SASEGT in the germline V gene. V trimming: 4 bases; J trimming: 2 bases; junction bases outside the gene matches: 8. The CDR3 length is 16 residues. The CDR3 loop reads CASSAVRTGANTEAFF. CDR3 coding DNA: TGTGCCAGCAGTGCAGTCCGGACAGGGGCAAACACTGAAGCTTTCTTT.

Here the CDR3 DNA reads TGTGCCAGCAGGCAACAGTCCCTGAACACTGAAGCTTTCTTT. Protein sequence: CASRQQSLNTEAFF. The chain links TRBV7-2 to TRBJ1-1; D remains ambiguous. The CDR3 contains 14 residues. Germline-derived CDR1 and CDR2 are SGHTA and FQGNSA. The V end was cut by 6 bases, the J end by 0 bases, with 11 bases between.

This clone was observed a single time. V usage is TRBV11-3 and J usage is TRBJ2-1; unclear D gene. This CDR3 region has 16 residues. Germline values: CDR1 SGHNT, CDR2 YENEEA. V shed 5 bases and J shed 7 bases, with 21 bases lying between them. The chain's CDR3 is CASSIGPSSLLNEQFF. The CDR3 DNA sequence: TGTGCCAGCAGCATTGGGCCGAGTTCCTTGCTGAATGAGCAGTTCTTC.

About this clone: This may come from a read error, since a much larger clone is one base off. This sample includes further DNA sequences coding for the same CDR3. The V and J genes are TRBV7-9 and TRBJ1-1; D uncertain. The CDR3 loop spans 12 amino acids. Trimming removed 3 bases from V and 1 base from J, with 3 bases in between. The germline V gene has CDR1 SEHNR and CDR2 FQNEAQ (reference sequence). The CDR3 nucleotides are TGTGCCAGCAGCTTCCAGAACACTGAAGCTTTCTTT. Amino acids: CASSFQNTEAFF.

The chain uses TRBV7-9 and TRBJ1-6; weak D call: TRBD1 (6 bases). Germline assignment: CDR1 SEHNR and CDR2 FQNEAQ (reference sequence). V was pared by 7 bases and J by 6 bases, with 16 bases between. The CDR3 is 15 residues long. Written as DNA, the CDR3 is TGTGCCAGCACAACCTCGGGCAGGGGTAATTCACCCCTCCACTTT. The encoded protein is CASTTSGRGNSPLHF. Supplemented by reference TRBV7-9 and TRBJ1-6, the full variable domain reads DTGVSQNPRHKITKRGQNVTFRCDPISEHNRLYWYRQTLGQGPEFLTYFQNEAQLEKSRLLSDRFSAERPKGSFSTLEIQRTEQGDSAMYLCASTTSGRGNSPLHFGNGTRLTVT.

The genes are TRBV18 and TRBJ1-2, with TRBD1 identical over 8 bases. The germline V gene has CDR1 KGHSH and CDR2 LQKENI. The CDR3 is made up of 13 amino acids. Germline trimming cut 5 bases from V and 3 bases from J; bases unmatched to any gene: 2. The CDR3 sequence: CASSEQGDYGYTF. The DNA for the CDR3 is TGTGCCAGCTCAGAACAGGGGGACTATGGCTACACCTTC. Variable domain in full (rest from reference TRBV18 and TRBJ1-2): NAGVMQNPRHLVRRRGQEARLRCSPMKGHSHVYWYRQLPEEGLKFMVYLQKENIIDESGMPKERFSAEFPKEGPSILRIQQVVRGDSAAYFCASSEQGDYGYTFGSGTRLTVV.

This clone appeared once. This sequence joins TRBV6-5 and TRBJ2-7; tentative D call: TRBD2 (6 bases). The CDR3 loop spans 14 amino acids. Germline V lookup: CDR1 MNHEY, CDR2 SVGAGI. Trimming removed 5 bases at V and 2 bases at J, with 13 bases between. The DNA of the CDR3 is TGTGCCAGCAGTCCCGGGAGTTCAACCTACGAGCAGTACTTC. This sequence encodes CASSPGSSTYEQYF.

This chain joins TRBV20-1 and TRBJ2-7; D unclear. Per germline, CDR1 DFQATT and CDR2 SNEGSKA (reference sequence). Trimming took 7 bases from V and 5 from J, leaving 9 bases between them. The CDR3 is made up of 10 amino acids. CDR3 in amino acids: CSGPPHEQYF. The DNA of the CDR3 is TGCAGTGGGCCCCCCCACGAGCAGTACTTC.

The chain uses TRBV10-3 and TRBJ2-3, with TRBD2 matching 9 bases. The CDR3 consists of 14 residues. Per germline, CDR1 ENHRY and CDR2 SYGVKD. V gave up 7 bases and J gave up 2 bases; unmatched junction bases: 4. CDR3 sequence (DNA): TGTGCCATCAAGTTAGCGGGGGACACAGATACGCAGTATTTT. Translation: CAIKLAGDTDTQYF.

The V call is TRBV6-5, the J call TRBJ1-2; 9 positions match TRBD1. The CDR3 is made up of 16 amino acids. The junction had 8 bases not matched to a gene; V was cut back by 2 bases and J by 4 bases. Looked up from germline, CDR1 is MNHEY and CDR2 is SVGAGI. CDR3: CASSYLSPGQGYGYTF. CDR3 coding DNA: TGTGCCAGCAGTTACCTATCTCCGGGACAGGGCTATGGCTACACCTTC.

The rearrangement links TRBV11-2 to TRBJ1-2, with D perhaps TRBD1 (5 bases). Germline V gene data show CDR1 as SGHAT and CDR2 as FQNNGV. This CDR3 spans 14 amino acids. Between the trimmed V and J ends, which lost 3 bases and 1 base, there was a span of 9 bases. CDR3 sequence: CASSFLGDNYGYTF. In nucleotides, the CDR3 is TGTGCCAGCAGCTTTTTAGGGGATAACTATGGCTACACCTTC.

This CDR3 reads CASSPRRDYSNQPQHF. The CDR3 coding sequence is TGTGCCAGCAGCCCGCGGAGAGACTATAGCAATCAGCCCCAGCATTTT. V is TRBV5-6 and J is TRBJ1-5; unclear D gene. Germline CDR1 is SGHDT and CDR2 is YYEEEE. Deletions cut 4 bases from V and 0 bases from J, with 14 bases between. The CDR3 loop spans 16 amino acids.

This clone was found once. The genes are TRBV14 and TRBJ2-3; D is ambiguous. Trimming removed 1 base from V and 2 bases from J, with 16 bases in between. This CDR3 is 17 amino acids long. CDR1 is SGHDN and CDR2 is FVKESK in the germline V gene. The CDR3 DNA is TGTGCCAGCAGCCAAGTAGGTCAGGTGGGCTACACAGATACGCAGTATTTT. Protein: CASSQVGQVGYTDTQYF.

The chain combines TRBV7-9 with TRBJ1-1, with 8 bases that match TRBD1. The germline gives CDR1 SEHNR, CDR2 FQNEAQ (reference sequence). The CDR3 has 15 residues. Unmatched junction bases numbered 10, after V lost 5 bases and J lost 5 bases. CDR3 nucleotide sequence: TGTGCCAGCAGCCTCGGACAGGGAATGTCAACTGAAGCTTTCTTT. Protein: CASSLGQGMSTEAFF.

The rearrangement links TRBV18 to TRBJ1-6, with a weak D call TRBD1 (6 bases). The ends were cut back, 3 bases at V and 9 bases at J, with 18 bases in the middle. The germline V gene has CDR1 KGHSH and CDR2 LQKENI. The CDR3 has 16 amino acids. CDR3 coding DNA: TGTGCCAGCTCACCCACGGACAGAAGTGGAAGTTCACCCCTCCACTTT. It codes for CASSPTDRSGSSPLHF.